Each of the 8 T cell receptor beta chains below was sequenced from the same sample in a study of technical replicates of blood from a handful of donors. TCRdb's table, derived via immunoSEQ multiplex PCR, lists solely in-frame clones and lacks some. The data hold about 93,000 clones, with about 95% observed a single time. The sequenced material came from T cells isolated from PBMCs. The source is a human donor in good health.

The genes are TRBV6-1 and TRBJ1-4, with TRBD1 identical over 7 bases. Germline CDR1 MNHNS, CDR2 SASEGT. The V segment lost 4 bases and the J segment 4 bases; nucleotides outside the gene matches: 6. The CDR3 is 15 amino acids. CDR3 bases: TGTGCCAGCAGTGCTTGGACAGGTCTTAATGAAAAACTGTTTTTT. Residues: CASSAWTGLNEKLFF.

This chain links TRBV4-1 with TRBJ2-5; TRBD1 is a possible D gene (6 bases). The germline V and J ends were trimmed by 6 bases and 5 bases, with 16 bases remaining between them. The CDR3 covers 14 residues. CDR1 is MGHRA and CDR2 is YSYEKL in the germline V gene. This CDR3 reads CASSLFRGAETQYF. For the CDR3, the DNA is TGCGCCAGCAGTCTTTTCAGGGGCGCCGAGACCCAGTACTTC.

The chain carries TRBV10-1 and TRBJ1-1; no definite D call. This CDR3 contains 14 residues. Germline values: CDR1 WNHNN, CDR2 SYGVQD (reference sequence). V was clipped by 3 bases and J by 0 bases, with 8 bases between them. The CDR3 nucleotides read TGCGCCAGCAGTGATTTCGGGGTGAACACTGAAGCTTTCTTT. Translation: CASSDFGVNTEAFF.

This clone showed up just once. The genes are TRBV7-6 and TRBJ2-7; 7 nucleotides match TRBD1. The CDR3 is made up of 15 amino acids. Germline lookup yields CDR1 SGHVS and CDR2 FNYEAQ. With V trimmed by 5 bases and J by 2 bases, 9 bases remained unmatched. The CDR3 protein is CASSLYRDSPYEQYF. The DNA of the CDR3 is TGTGCCAGCAGCCTTTACCGGGACAGTCCCTACGAGCAGTACTTC. Filled out from reference TRBV7-6 and TRBJ2-7, the complete variable domain reads GAGVSQSPRYKVTKRGQDVALRCDPISGHVSLYWYRQALGQGPEFLTYFNYEAQQDKSGLPNDRFSAERPEGSISTLTIQRTEQRDSAMYRCASSLYRDSPYEQYFGPGTRLTVT.

The V gene is TRBV5-1, the J gene TRBJ2-2, with D maybe TRBD2 (6 bases). Germline V gene sequence: CDR1 SGHRS, CDR2 YFSETQ. The CDR3 covers 16 residues. V lost 2 bases and J 4 bases, leaving 15 bases between the germline ends. For the CDR3, the DNA is TGCGCCAGCAGCTTCTTGTCTGGGGGGAGCACCGGGGAGCTGTTTTTT. It codes for CASSFLSGGSTGELFF.

The V gene is TRBV2, the J gene TRBJ2-1; the match to TRBD2 covers 10 bases. CDR1 SNHLY and CDR2 FYNNEI come from the germline V gene. CDR3 length: 14 residues. V was clipped by 4 bases and J by 6 bases; unmatched bases: 3. CDR3 sequence: CASSGLAGVNEQFF. The CDR3 coding sequence is TGTGCCAGCAGTGGTCTAGCGGGAGTCAATGAGCAGTTCTTC. Full variable domain (outside the CDR3, taken from reference TRBV2 and TRBJ2-1): EPEVTQTPSHQVTQMGQEVILRCVPISNHLYFYWYRQILGQKVEFLVSFYNNEISEKSEIFDDQFSVERPDGSNFTLKIRSTKLEDSAMYFCASSGLAGVNEQFFGPGTRLTVL.

The sample holds one count of this clone. This chain connects TRBV10-2 to TRBJ2-3; D is perhaps TRBD2 (5 bases). This CDR3 contains 12 residues. Germline-derived CDR1 and CDR2 are WSHSY and SAAADI. V shed 2 bases and J shed 5 bases, with 5 bases lying between them. The DNA for the CDR3 is TGCGCCAGCAGTGAGCGGGGAGATACGCAGTATTTT. Protein product: CASSERGDTQYF.

The chain recombines TRBV5-1 with TRBJ2-5; 7 nucleotides agree with TRBD2. V lost 4 bases and J lost 1; bases outside the gene matches: 4. Germline-derived CDR1 and CDR2 are SGHRS and YFSETQ. The CDR3 covers 14 residues. This CDR3 is CASSPGGFQETQYF. Written as DNA, the CDR3 is TGCGCCAGCAGCCCCGGGGGGTTCCAAGAGACCCAGTACTTC. Filled out from reference TRBV5-1 and TRBJ2-5, the complete variable domain reads KAGVTQTPRYLIKTRGQQVTLSCSPISGHRSVSWYQQTPGQGLQFLFEYFSETQRNKGNFPGRFSGRQFSNSRSEMNVSTLELGDSALYLCASSPGGFQETQYFGPGTRLLVL.